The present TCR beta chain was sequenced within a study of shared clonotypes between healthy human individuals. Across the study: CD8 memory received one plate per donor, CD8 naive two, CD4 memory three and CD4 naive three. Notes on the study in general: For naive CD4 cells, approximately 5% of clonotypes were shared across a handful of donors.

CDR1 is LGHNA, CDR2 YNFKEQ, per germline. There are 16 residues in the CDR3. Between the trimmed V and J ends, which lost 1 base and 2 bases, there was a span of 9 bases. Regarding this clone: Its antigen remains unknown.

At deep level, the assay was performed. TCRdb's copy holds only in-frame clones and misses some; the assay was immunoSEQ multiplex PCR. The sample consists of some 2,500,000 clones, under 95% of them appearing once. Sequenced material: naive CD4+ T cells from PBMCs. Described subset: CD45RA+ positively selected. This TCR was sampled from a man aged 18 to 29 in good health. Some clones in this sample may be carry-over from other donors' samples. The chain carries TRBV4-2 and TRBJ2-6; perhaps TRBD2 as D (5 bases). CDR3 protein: CASSQVAGTGANVLTF. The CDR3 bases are TGTGCCAGCAGCCAAGTTGCGGGTACTGGGGCCAACGTCCTGACTTTC.